This T cell receptor beta chain was identified in a study of T cell responses to AZD1222 COVID-19 vaccine (dated by TCRdb to the early 2020s). In terms of the full investigation: TCR sequencing covered over 230 trial participants: 207 given two doses of AZD1222 and approximately 25 given two doses of MenACWY control vaccine. Enrollment into the trials was organized by age into subgroups of 18-55, 56-69 and 70-plus years, and those subgroups contained 148, 28 and 57 TCR-sequenced participants, respectively. Broad study findings and their caveats: Spike-specific TCR breadth and depth rose significantly after two AZD1222 doses compared with day 0 and with MenACWY recipients. Vaccine-associated CD4 TCRs spanned the whole spike protein, with dominant responses in regions 160-218 and 743-854. Reportedly, almost half of the unique spike-specific TCRs recognized epitopes lying outside the regions that are mutated in the B.1.351 and B.1.1.7 variants. Because no day 14 peak-response samples were available, the repertoires could be characterized only after the peak T cell response. Only five to seven AZD1222 recipients were SARS-CoV-2 seropositive at baseline, limiting conclusions about previously exposed vaccinees. Participants were mostly white British and included more females than males, and it was suggested by the authors that clonal diversity may have been underestimated. The 56-69-year group was small, and its depth increase did not reach significance, likely because of low power.

The CDR3 regions of human TCRbeta chains were subjected to immunosequencing. The study's processing was this. Repertoire TCRs were matched against a reference library of SARS-CoV-2-specific TCRs generated with the MIRA antigen-specificity platform. Breadth meant the fraction of unique TCRs that were SARS-CoV-2-associated, whereas depth meant the fraction of total T cells that were SARS-CoV-2-associated. Using the MIRA data, each spike-specific TCR was assigned both to the spike region to which the TCR was reactive and to a CD4 or CD8 class. Log10-transformed breadth and depth values were compared by one-way ANOVA with Sidak's multiple comparisons tests. Drawn from immuneACCESS, this table holds only the in-frame rearrangements with V and J called that TCRdb kept. Clones are partly lost; checked studies trace under half to an unresolved V gene and leave the rest unexplained. V, J and clone size reflect that table, while D and trimming were determined from the DNA. For this sample there are roughly 110,000 clones; 90% appear just once. The ten largest clones capture 7% to 9% of the sample.

According to the study, the label for this sample's time point signals: about 28 days (+/-7) after the second vaccine dose. AZD1222 recipients whose second dose came at about 4 weeks and those whose second dose came at about 12 weeks were combined into one group, since spike-specific TCR depth and breadth did not differ between the two schedules. Vaccinee samples were obtained from the UK trials COV001 and COV002, which included a single-blind randomized controlled phase 2/3 trial of AZD1222 (ChAdOx1 nCoV-19) in healthy adults. Trial participant PBMC samples were collected at day 0 and day 28 after the second dose for TCRbeta chain sequencing. V is shortened by 2 bases, J by 5 bases, and the region joining them spans 13 bases. Based on the germline V gene, the CDR1 and CDR2 sequences are SGHDT and YYEEEE. The CDR3 goes from the cysteine to the phenylalanine over 14 residues. Left in the record is the CDR3 DNA by itself, 42 bases read in frame from the first base.

This clone was observed a handful of times. Its cognate antigen has yet to be identified. Base qualities are not recorded, but no much larger clone differs from it by a single base. The rearrangement joined TRBV5-6 to TRBJ1-2; 6 matching bases give a weak D call of TRBD1. Specimen: peripheral blood, collected 28 days after the second AZD1222 dose. The source of this sequence is an adult who received the AZD1222 COVID-19 vaccine. The CDR3 sequence is CASSFSRGLYGYTF. The DNA reads TGTGCCAGCAGCTTCTCCCGGGGGCTGTATGGCTACACCTTC.